One and the same sample provided the 20 T cell receptor beta chains below, sequenced in a study of OX40 agonist ivuxolimab in advanced cancers. Library preparation employed the immunoSEQ multiplex PCR assay. TCRdb provides this immuneACCESS table in a form limited to in-frame rearrangements. Some clones are lacking; in checked studies, under half of them reflect an unresolved V gene, and why the rest are absent is not known. The sample records tens of thousands of clones, 75% to 85% of which are singletons. The top ten clones comprise 0.95% to 1.5% of the sample. The sample was CD4+ or CD8+ T cells sorted from blood, taken in a trial of the OX40 agonist ivuxolimab. The source of these receptors is an adult with an advanced solid tumor such as melanoma, head and neck, liver or kidney cancer.

The chain has TRBV18 and TRBJ1-1; D remains unclear. From germline, CDR1 is KGHSH and CDR2 LQKENI. Trimming stripped 4 bases from V and 3 bases from J, with 9 bases between. The CDR3 spans 13 residues. CDR3 residues: CASSRAFDTEAFF. The CDR3 nucleotides read TGTGCCAGCTCACGGGCATTTGACACTGAAGCTTTCTTT.

The rearrangement joins TRBV7-6 to TRBJ2-2; D is perhaps TRBD1 (5 bases). V dropped 3 bases and J dropped 0 bases, with 17 bases sitting between them. Per the germline V gene, CDR1 is SGHVS and CDR2 is FNYEAQ. CDR3 length equals 18 residues. The CDR3 DNA is TGTGCCAGCAGCTTCGTAGGGGTGCTATCCTCGAACACCGGGGAGCTGTTTTTT. Protein: CASSFVGVLSSNTGELFF. Looking up the rest from reference TRBV7-6 and TRBJ2-2 gives the full variable domain: GAGVSQSPRYKVTKRGQDVALRCDPISGHVSLYWYRQALGQGPEFLTYFNYEAQQDKSGLPNDRFSAERPEGSISTLTIQRTEQRDSAMYRCASSFVGVLSSNTGELFFGEGSRLTVL.

This clone occurred a few times. The rearrangement links TRBV19 to TRBJ1-1; D is possibly TRBD1 (5 bases). This CDR3 has 15 residues. V shed 8 bases and J shed 0 bases, with 16 bases lying between them. In germline, CDR1 is LNHDA, CDR2 SQIVND (reference sequence). CDR3 region: CASSGLDLMNTEAFF. Here the CDR3 DNA reads TGTGCCAGTTCGGGACTAGATCTGATGAACACTGAAGCTTTCTTT.

The chain employs TRBV28 and TRBJ1-2; no reliable D call. CDR3 length equals 15 residues. Trimming shortened V by 3 bases and J by 4 bases, and 15 bases separated the two germline ends. Germline-derived CDR1 and CDR2 are MDHEN and SYDVKM. CDR3 DNA: TGTGCCAGCAGTTTGCCGCCTCCGGTTAGCTATGGCTACACCTTC. It codes for CASSLPPPVSYGYTF.

This clone was detected only a few times. The chain joins TRBV28 to TRBJ1-1; the D gene is possibly TRBD1 (5 bases). Germline V gene lookup returns CDR1 MDHEN and CDR2 SYDVKM. Trimming took 3 bases from V and 5 from J, leaving 16 bases between them. This CDR3 has 15 residues. CDR3 DNA sequence: TGTGCCAGCAGTTTTGACGAGGCCTGGGGGACTGAAGCTTTCTTT. Amino acids: CASSFDEAWGTEAFF.

The rearrangement links TRBV6-1 to TRBJ2-1, with 10 nucleotides matching TRBD2. Germline assignment: CDR1 MNHNS and CDR2 SASEGT. V dropped 4 bases and J dropped 3; count of bases not matched to a gene: 9. This CDR3 region has 17 residues. CDR3 sequence reads: CASSARGSGGRYNEQFF. CDR3 nucleotides: TGTGCCAGCAGTGCCCGGGGTAGCGGGGGGCGCTACAATGAGCAGTTCTTC.

The genes are TRBV7-2 and TRBJ1-1; D remains ambiguous. Germline assignment: CDR1 SGHTA and CDR2 FQGNSA. With 1 base removed from V and 5 bases from J, the gap between germline ends came to 11 bases. The CDR3 totals 14 residues. The CDR3 DNA reads as TGTGCCAGCAGCTTAGGAGGATCGGGGACTGAAGCTTTCTTT. Translated, it gives CASSLGGSGTEAFF.

This clone was observed a single time. This rearrangement joins TRBV28 to TRBJ2-7, with D tentatively TRBD1 or TRBD2 (6 bases each). The CDR3 length is 15 residues. The germline V gene has CDR1 MDHEN and CDR2 SYDVKM. V was trimmed by 7 bases and J by 3 bases, leaving 19 bases between them. The CDR3 sequence is CASTSPGRDNYEQYF. The CDR3 DNA follows: TGTGCCAGCACCTCCCCTGGGCGGGACAACTACGAGCAGTACTTC.

Details on this clone: The sample carries other DNA sequences with the same CDR3. The V gene is TRBV20-1, the J gene TRBJ2-1; D not certain. Trimming shortened V by 2 bases and J by 7 bases, and 3 bases separated the two germline ends. The CDR3 covers 10 residues. From germline, CDR1 is DFQATT and CDR2 SNEGSKA (reference sequence). The CDR3 DNA sequence: TGCAGTGCTAGATGGAATGAGCAGTTCTTC. Protein sequence: CSARWNEQFF.

The chain employs TRBV6-5 and TRBJ2-7; D is unresolved. Trimming shortened V by 0 bases and J by 4 bases, and 16 bases separated the two germline ends. The CDR3 contains 16 residues. CDR1 is MNHEY and CDR2 is SVGAGI in the germline V gene. The CDR3 DNA is TGTGCCAGCAGTTACTCTGCTTGGGGTGGTGGGTACGAGCAGTACTTC. This gives the protein CASSYSAWGGGYEQYF.

The chain carries TRBV5-1 and TRBJ2-2, with 7 bases that match TRBD2. This CDR3 is built from 15 residues. Germline V gives CDR1 SGHRS, CDR2 YFSETQ. V lost 7 bases and J lost 7; bases outside the gene matches: 13. For the CDR3, the DNA is TGCGCCAGCCAGCGGGCCGGGAGGTGGAGCGGGGAGCTGTTTTTT. As protein: CASQRAGRWSGELFF. Together with reference TRBV5-1 and TRBJ2-2, the CDR3 gives the full variable domain: KAGVTQTPRYLIKTRGQQVTLSCSPISGHRSVSWYQQTPGQGLQFLFEYFSETQRNKGNFPGRFSGRQFSNSRSEMNVSTLELGDSALYLCASQRAGRWSGELFFGEGSRLTVL.

This chain links TRBV29-1 with TRBJ1-1, with 8 nucleotides matching TRBD1. The CDR3 consists of 15 residues. J was trimmed by 3 bases and V by 3 bases; bases with no gene match: 9. The V gene's germline CDR1 is SQVTM and CDR2 ANQGSEA. As DNA, the CDR3 is TGCAGCGTTGATGGGGGCCAGGGGGCGGACACTGAAGCTTTCTTT. It is translated as CSVDGGQGADTEAFF.

This chain connects TRBV7-9 to TRBJ2-2, with D unclear. The CDR3 consists of 14 residues. V was trimmed by 5 bases and J by 6 bases, leaving 13 bases between them. Germline lookup yields CDR1 SEHNR and CDR2 FQNEAQ (reference sequence). CDR3 in amino acids: CASSPSPYAGELFF. CDR3 in DNA: TGTGCCAGCAGCCCGTCCCCCTACGCCGGGGAGCTGTTTTTT.

This chain joins TRBV6-5 and TRBJ1-1; TRBD1 matches 9 bases. Germline CDR1 MNHEY, CDR2 SVGAGI. This CDR3 comprises 13 residues. Losses at the gene ends were 0 bases for V and 11 bases for J; bases not matched to a gene: 4. The CDR3, as DNA: TGTGCCAGCAGTTACTCTTGGGACAGGGCGGCTTTCTTT. Residues: CASSYSWDRAAFF.

The J gene is TRBJ2-1, the V gene TRBV7-9; D gene ambiguous. V was trimmed by 2 bases and J by 5 bases, leaving 7 bases between them. CDR3 length: 13 amino acids. Germline CDR1 SEHNR, CDR2 FQNEAQ (reference sequence). This CDR3 reads CASSLYGDNEQFF. The CDR3 nucleotides are TGTGCCAGCAGCTTATATGGAGACAATGAGCAGTTCTTC.

This clone occurred once. The V gene is TRBV28, the J gene TRBJ2-4; no firm D call. This CDR3 has 13 amino acids. The germline V and J ends were trimmed by 7 bases and 0 bases, with 7 bases remaining between them. Germline CDR1 is MDHEN and CDR2 is SYDVKM. The CDR3 is CASMGLAKNIQYF. The CDR3 bases are TGTGCCAGCATGGGGTTAGCCAAAAACATTCAGTACTTC.

This clone appeared a single time. J is TRBJ1-4 and V is TRBV19; 9 bases line up with TRBD1. Trimming cost V 6 bases and J 4 bases; bases outside gene matches: 3. This CDR3 is built from 14 residues. Germline values: CDR1 LNHDA, CDR2 SQIVND (reference sequence). The chain's CDR3 is CASRRQGDNEKLFF. CDR3 in DNA: TGTGCCAGTAGGCGACAGGGGGATAATGAAAAACTGTTTTTT.

In its sample, this clone was seen a few times. The rearrangement links TRBV6-6 to TRBJ2-5; 7 bases agree with TRBD1. The CDR3 is 15 residues long. Looked up from germline, CDR1 is MNHNY and CDR2 is SVGAGI (reference sequence). After removal of 2 bases from V and 5 bases from J, the junction contained 8 bases not matched to a gene. CDR3 sequence reads: CASSYPGQNSETQYF. CDR3 DNA sequence: TGTGCCAGCAGTTACCCGGGACAGAATTCGGAGACCCAGTACTTC.

The chain couples TRBV30 to TRBJ2-4, with D possibly being TRBD2 (6 bases). Trimming shortened V by 4 bases and J by 9 bases, and 13 bases separated the two germline ends. Germline V gives CDR1 GTSNPN, CDR2 SVGIG (reference sequence). The CDR3 is 12 amino acids. CDR3 protein: CAWKRDSGIQYF. CDR3 in DNA: TGTGCCTGGAAGAGGGACTCTGGCATTCAGTACTTC.

The table lists this clone with a few counts. The gene calls are TRBV4-1 and TRBJ1-3, with 7 positions matching TRBD1. V lost 1 base and J lost 2; bases outside the gene matches: 8. This CDR3 comprises 17 residues. CDR1 is MGHRA, CDR2 YSYEKL, per germline. CDR3 nucleotide sequence: TGCGCCAGCAGCCAAGGCGATGACAGGGACCCTGGAAACACCATATATTTT. Protein sequence: CASSQGDDRDPGNTIYF.